This entry lists 30 T cell receptor beta chains sequenced from one sample in a study of beta chain features in type 1 diabetes. As every portion of the isolated RNA was reverse transcribed, the sequencing read expressed TCRB transcripts. Profiling relied on immunoSEQ multiplex PCR, and the TCRdb table lists in-frame clones only, not all of them. The sample carries 200,000 to 300,000 clones, approximately 14% recorded once. The sample consisted of naive CD4+ T cells from blood. These receptors were taken from a woman in her thirties or forties in good health.

V and J are TRBV7-9 and TRBJ1-1; D remains ambiguous. The germline V and J ends were trimmed by 5 bases and 2 bases, with 9 bases remaining between them. The CDR3 is made up of 13 amino acids. Germline V CDR1 and CDR2: SEHNR, FQNEAQ (reference sequence). The CDR3 DNA is TGTGCCAGCAGCCACGGGTCAAACACTGAAGCTTTCTTT. It encodes CASSHGSNTEAFF.

The table lists this clone with a few counts. The chain links TRBV5-1 to TRBJ2-2, with D tentatively TRBD1 (6 bases). Germline V gene sequence: CDR1 SGHRS, CDR2 YFSETQ. V lost 4 bases to trimming and J lost 4 bases, with 17 bases between them. The CDR3 has 16 amino acids. The CDR3 DNA follows: TGCGCCAGCAGCGCAGGGTTAGGGGGATTCACCGGGGAGCTGTTTTTT. Translation gives CASSAGLGGFTGELFF.

In nucleotides, the CDR3 is TGTGCCAGCAGCTTCCTAGGGGGCAGTAACACTGAAGCTTTCTTT. Translation: CASSFLGGSNTEAFF. The chain links TRBV7-9 to TRBJ1-1, with 7 positions matching TRBD1. Germline lookup yields CDR1 SEHNR and CDR2 FQNEAQ (reference sequence). V lost 3 bases and J lost 2; bases outside the gene matches: 6. The length of the CDR3 is 15 residues.

There are a few counts of this clone. The junction and the germline gene differ at one end; a read error may be behind it. This chain joins TRBV19 and TRBJ2-1; 9 bases line up with TRBD2. The germline V gene has CDR1 LNHDA and CDR2 SQIVND (reference sequence). The CDR3 length is 14 residues. The CDR3 loop is CASSNGLAYSEQFF. CDR3 coding DNA: TGTGCCAGTAGCAACGGACTAGCGTACAGTGAGCAGTTCTTC.

This clone was found once. This chain joins TRBV6-1 and TRBJ2-7; tentative D call: TRBD2 (6 bases). The CDR3 is 17 residues long. V lost 4 bases and J 3 bases, leaving 22 bases between the germline ends. Germline V gene sequence: CDR1 MNHNS, CDR2 SASEGT. CDR3 DNA sequence: TGTGCCAGCAGTGGCGGGGTAGCTGGGGAAACTCGCTACGAGCAGTACTTC. Translating gives CASSGGVAGETRYEQYF.

V gene TRBV5-1 combines with J gene TRBJ2-5, with D unclear. The CDR3 runs to 13 residues. V lost 2 bases and J lost 5, with 10 bases in between. Germline loops: CDR1 SGHRS, CDR2 YFSETQ. The CDR3 DNA is TGCGCCAGCAGCTTCCTAGTCGATGAGACCCAGTACTTC. Translation gives CASSFLVDETQYF.

The V call is TRBV5-1, the J call TRBJ1-4; 9 nucleotides match TRBD1. Germline lookup yields CDR1 SGHRS and CDR2 YFSETQ. The CDR3 extends over 13 amino acids. J gave up 8 bases and V 4 bases, and 3 bases lay outside the gene matches. CDR3 bases: TGCGCCAGCAGCCCCGGGACAGGGGAAAAACTGTTTTTT. Protein sequence: CASSPGTGEKLFF.

This clone has a handful of counts. The gene calls are TRBV27 and TRBJ1-2; TRBD1 might be the D (5 bases). Germline lookup yields CDR1 MNHEY and CDR2 SMNVEV (reference sequence). V was pared by 2 bases and J by 5 bases, with 12 bases between. This CDR3 spans 14 amino acids. CDR3 in DNA: TGTGCCAGCAGTTTACAACGCAGGGAATATGGCTACACCTTC. It translates to CASSLQRREYGYTF.

The sample holds a few counts of this clone. The chain has TRBV7-2 and TRBJ2-3; maybe TRBD1 (5 bases). The CDR3 loop spans 16 amino acids. CDR1 and CDR2 (germline): SGHTA, FQGNSA. Trimming took 1 base from V and 0 from J, leaving 11 bases between them. For the CDR3, the DNA is TGTGCCAGCAGCTTAGGTCCTGGGGCTAGCACAGATACGCAGTATTTT. Translated, it gives CASSLGPGASTDTQYF.

The chain carries TRBV15 and TRBJ2-5; TRBD2 matches at 10 bases. Looked up from germline, CDR1 is LNHNV and CDR2 is YYDKDF (reference sequence). CDR3 length: 16 amino acids. V lost 1 base to trimming and J lost 1 base; unmatched junction nucleotides: 3. The CDR3 nucleotides read TGTGCCACCAGCAGAGGACTAGCGGGCATCCAAGAGACCCAGTACTTC. It translates to CATSRGLAGIQETQYF.

V usage is TRBV4-1 and J usage is TRBJ2-5; weak D call: TRBD1 (5 bases). With the DNA end fitting TRBJ2-7 better, the J assignment may be wrong. Germline V gives CDR1 MGHRA, CDR2 YSYEKL. This CDR3 region has 16 residues. In nucleotides, the CDR3 is TGCGCCAGCAGCCAAGGTAGGACACCGCGGAGCCACGAGCAGTACTTC. Translated: CASSQGRTPRSHEQYF.

V gene TRBV9 combines with J gene TRBJ2-3; 13 nucleotides agree with TRBD2. Germline V gives CDR1 SGDLS, CDR2 YYNGEE. The CDR3 contains 20 residues. V was pared by 0 bases and J by 8 bases, with 18 bases of the junction left unmatched. DNA of the CDR3: TGTGCCAGCAGCGTAGGACTAGCGGGGGGCATTCCCCGGAAGGACGTTACGCAGTATTTT. This codes for CASSVGLAGGIPRKDVTQYF.

This clone was seen only a few times. The V gene is TRBV27, the J gene TRBJ2-1, with 7 bases matching TRBD2. The ends lost 2 bases at V and 6 bases at J; junction bases unmatched: 1. Germline lookup yields CDR1 MNHEY and CDR2 SMNVEV (reference sequence). CDR3 length: 13 amino acids. CDR3 residues: CASSLRTSNEQFF. The CDR3 DNA reads TGTGCCAGCAGTTTACGGACTAGCAATGAGCAGTTCTTC.

The chain recombines TRBV2 with TRBJ1-2; perhaps TRBD1 as D (6 bases). Per germline, CDR1 SNHLY and CDR2 FYNNEI. The V gene lost 1 base and the J gene lost 4 bases, with 7 bases spanning the gap. The CDR3 has 13 amino acids. In DNA, the CDR3 is TGTGCCAGCAGTGAAGTCAGGGGCTATGGCTACACCTTC. This codes for CASSEVRGYGYTF.

This chain links TRBV7-2 with TRBJ2-3; 8 bases match TRBD2. Germline CDR1 reads SGHTA; CDR2 reads FQGNSA. CDR3 length: 14 residues. V lost 10 bases, J lost 3 bases, and 9 bases stayed unmatched. DNA of the CDR3: TGTGCCACCGTCAGTGCTAGCGGGACAGATACGCAGTATTTT. Protein product: CATVSASGTDTQYF.

This clone came up a few times. This sequence joins TRBV6-5 and TRBJ1-1; no firm D call. V lost 6 bases and J 1 base, leaving 15 bases between the germline ends. Germline V gene lookup returns CDR1 MNHEY and CDR2 SVGAGI. The CDR3 has 15 amino acids. CDR3: CASRRLRATNTEAFF. The CDR3 DNA sequence: TGTGCCAGCAGACGACTGCGGGCGACGAACACTGAAGCTTTCTTT.

This clone was seen a handful of times. The gene calls are TRBV4-1 and TRBJ1-5; 10 nucleotides align to TRBD1. Trimming removed 4 bases from V and 7 bases from J; junction bases left unmatched: 16. Germline V gene lookup returns CDR1 MGHRA and CDR2 YSYEKL. This CDR3 has 18 amino acids. In DNA form, the CDR3 reads TGCGCCAGCAGCCGTACTTACGGCGGGGACAGGGGTCCCCAGCCCCAGCATTTT. Protein product: CASSRTYGGDRGPQPQHF.

The sample holds a few counts of this clone. The rearrangement joins TRBV19 to TRBJ1-5, with a tentative D call TRBD1 (5 bases). Deletions cut 5 bases from V and 7 bases from J, with 18 bases between. CDR1 is LNHDA, CDR2 SQIVND, per germline (reference sequence). The CDR3 loop spans 15 amino acids. CDR3 protein: CASSPGGRAGQPQHF. For the CDR3, the DNA is TGTGCCAGTAGTCCTGGGGGGAGAGCGGGCCAGCCCCAGCATTTT. Complete variable domain (other parts from reference TRBV19 and TRBJ1-5): DGGITQSPKYLFRKEGQNVTLSCEQNLNHDAMYWYRQDPGQGLRLIYYSQIVNDFQKGDIAEGYSVSREKKESFPLTVTSAQKNPTAFYLCASSPGGRAGQPQHFGDGTRLSIL.

This clone was detected only a few times. This chain connects TRBV13 to TRBJ2-5; TRBD2 matches at 10 bases. The germline V gene encodes CDR1 PRHDT and CDR2 FYEKMQ (reference sequence). The junction had 9 bases not matched to a gene; V was cut back by 5 bases and J by 0 bases. The CDR3 contains 17 residues. The CDR3 is CASSRVSGGTNQETQYF. The DNA of the CDR3 is TGTGCCAGCAGCCGAGTTAGCGGGGGGACCAACCAAGAGACCCAGTACTTC.

This clone appeared a few times. V usage is TRBV2 and J usage is TRBJ2-1; TRBD2 aligns across 9 bases. V shed 3 bases and J 8 bases; nucleotides not matched to a gene: 8. The germline gives CDR1 SNHLY, CDR2 FYNNEI. This CDR3 comprises 15 residues. The CDR3 sequence: CASSEAGGTQYEQFF. DNA of the CDR3: TGTGCCAGCAGTGAGGCGGGGGGGACTCAGTATGAGCAGTTCTTC.

The chain couples TRBV18 to TRBJ1-1; possibly TRBD1 for D (5 bases). Per the germline V gene, CDR1 is KGHSH and CDR2 is LQKENI. The CDR3 covers 13 residues. The V gene lost 6 bases and the J gene lost 5 bases, with 13 bases spanning the gap. CDR3 protein: CASSPKTATEAFF. CDR3 DNA: TGTGCCAGCTCGCCTAAGACAGCTACTGAAGCTTTCTTT.

This clone turned up a few times. The chain couples TRBV27 to TRBJ1-2; D is undetermined. There are 14 residues in the CDR3. Trimming pared 0 bases from V and 2 bases from J, leaving 7 bases between. CDR1 is MNHEY, CDR2 SMNVEV, per germline (reference sequence). CDR3 in amino acids: CASSLSAGNYGYTF. For the CDR3, the DNA is TGTGCCAGCAGTTTATCAGCGGGGAACTATGGCTACACCTTC.

This clone was counted a single time. The chain recombines TRBV11-2 with TRBJ2-1; TRBD2 aligns across 11 bases. Losses at the gene ends were 5 bases for V and 0 bases for J; bases not matched to a gene: 12. The germline CDR1 and CDR2 sequences are SGHAT and FQNNGV. The CDR3 consists of 19 residues. As DNA, the CDR3 is TGTGCCAGCAGCCGAGGGACTAGCGGAGGCCCCAGCTCCTACAATGAGCAGTTCTTC. Its translation is CASSRGTSGGPSSYNEQFF.

This chain connects TRBV5-4 to TRBJ2-7, with D maybe TRBD1 (5 bases). The CDR3 contains 17 residues. Germline CDR1 is SGHNT and CDR2 is YYREEE (reference sequence). V lost 2 bases, J lost 0 bases, and 18 bases lay in between. The CDR3 nucleotides are TGTGCCAGCAGCTTTAGGAATGCAGGGCGCAACTCCTACGAGCAGTACTTC. This sequence encodes CASSFRNAGRNSYEQYF.

This clone has a handful of counts. This chain uses TRBV19 with TRBJ1-1, with D tentatively TRBD1 (6 bases). The ends were cut back, 3 bases at V and 8 bases at J, with 13 bases in the middle. The V gene's germline CDR1 is LNHDA and CDR2 SQIVND (reference sequence). The CDR3 runs to 13 residues. CDR3 coding DNA: TGTGCCAGTAGTATTCGAAACAGGGAAGAAGCTTTCTTT. Protein: CASSIRNREEAFF.

This clone was found a few times. The chain links TRBV6-6 to TRBJ1-5; no clear D gene. This CDR3 is 14 amino acids long. Looked up from germline, CDR1 is MNHNY and CDR2 is SVGAGI (reference sequence). The V end lost 8 bases, the J end lost 5 bases, and 16 bases lay between the germline ends. In nucleotides, the CDR3 is TGTGCCAGCGCGGGCCAAAAGTCGTATCAGCCCCAGCATTTT. This encodes CASAGQKSYQPQHF.

This clone appeared a few times. The V gene is TRBV5-5, the J gene TRBJ2-2, with TRBD1 matching 8 bases. The CDR3 is 15 residues long. The germline V gene has CDR1 SGHKS and CDR2 YYEKEE (reference sequence). Losses at the gene ends were 0 bases for V and 6 bases for J; bases not matched to a gene: 4. CDR3 coding DNA: TGTGCCAGCAGCTTGGTCCAGGGGGCGGCCGGGGAGCTGTTTTTT. It translates to CASSLVQGAAGELFF.

Here the CDR3 reads CAISDRGGANRDTQYF. In DNA form, the CDR3 reads TGTGCCATCAGTGATCGCGGGGGGGCAAACAGGGATACGCAGTATTTT. The chain uses TRBV10-3 and TRBJ2-3, with 9 nucleotides matching TRBD2. The length of the CDR3 is 16 residues. The J segment lost 6 bases and the V segment lost 3 bases, leaving 10 bases of the junction unmatched. Germline CDR1 ENHRY, CDR2 SYGVKD.

The CDR3 DNA follows: TGCGCCAGCAGCTTCTGGCGGGGGGAAACTTTGCAAGAGACCCAGTACTTC. It encodes CASSFWRGETLQETQYF. V and J are TRBV5-1 and TRBJ2-5; TRBD2 matches at 8 bases. CDR1 is SGHRS, CDR2 YFSETQ, per germline. With 2 bases clipped from V and 2 bases from J, the junction kept 11 bases outside the gene matches. The CDR3 runs 17 residues.

V and J are TRBV6-5 and TRBJ2-3; TRBD2 matches at 9 bases. CDR3 length: 16 residues. With 0 bases clipped from V and 5 bases from J, the junction kept 6 bases outside the gene matches. Germline V gene sequence: CDR1 MNHEY, CDR2 SVGAGI. CDR3 nucleotide sequence: TGTGCCAGCAGTTACTCTGGCGGGGGGGCCTTAGATACGCAGTATTTT. Translation: CASSYSGGGALDTQYF.